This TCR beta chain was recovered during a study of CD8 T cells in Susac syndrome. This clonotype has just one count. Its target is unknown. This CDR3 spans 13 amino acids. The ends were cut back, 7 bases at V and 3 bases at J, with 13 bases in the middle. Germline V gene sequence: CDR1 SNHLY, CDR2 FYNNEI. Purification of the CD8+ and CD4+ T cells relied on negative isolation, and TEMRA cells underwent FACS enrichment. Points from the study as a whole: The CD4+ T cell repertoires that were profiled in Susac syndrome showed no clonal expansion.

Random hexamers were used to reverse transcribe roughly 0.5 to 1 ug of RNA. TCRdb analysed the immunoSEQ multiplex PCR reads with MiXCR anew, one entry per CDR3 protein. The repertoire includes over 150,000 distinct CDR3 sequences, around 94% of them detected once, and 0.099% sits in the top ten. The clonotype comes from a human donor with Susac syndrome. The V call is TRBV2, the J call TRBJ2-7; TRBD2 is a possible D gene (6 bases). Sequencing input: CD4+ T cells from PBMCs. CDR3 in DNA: TGTGCCAGCAATCGGGGAGGCCTCTACGAGCAGTACTTC. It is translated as CASNRGGLYEQYF. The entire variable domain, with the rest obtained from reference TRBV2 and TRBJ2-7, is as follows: EPEVTQTPSHQVTQMGQEVILRCVPISNHLYFYWYRQILGQKVEFLVSFYNNEISEKSEIFDDQFSVERPDGSNFTLKIRSTKLEDSAMYFCASNRGGLYEQYFGPGTRLTVT.